This T cell receptor (beta chain) was documented in a study of human T cells and chemical hapten exposure. MiXCR was run by TCRdb on the RACE reads, yielding one entry per CDR3 protein. This table holds under 200,000 distinct CDR3 sequences, 25% to 30% found once. Germline CDR1 SGHAT, CDR2 FQNNGV. The CDR3 totals 16 residues. After removal of 4 bases from V and 4 bases from J, the junction contained 7 bases not matched to a gene. A note on this clonotype: The antigen is unknown.

Time point reported: patch test 3, about 24 weeks after DPC sensitization. Treatment specified: therapeutic diphenylcyclopropenone sensitization with weekly scalp DPC. Study-level points and caveats: DPC sensitization did not alter TCRs above 1 in 1000 frequency.

The origin of this receptor is a woman in her late teens or twenties with alopecia areata. Some clones in this sample may be carry-over from other donors' samples. The J gene is TRBJ1-4, the V gene TRBV11-2; 9 positions agree with TRBD1. Sample: whole blood, taken in connection with sensitization to the hapten diphenylcyclopropenone (DPC). DNA for the CDR3: TGTGCCAGCAGCTCCTTCCGGACAGGGGTTAATGAAAAACTGTTTTTT. Translating gives CASSSFRTGVNEKLFF.